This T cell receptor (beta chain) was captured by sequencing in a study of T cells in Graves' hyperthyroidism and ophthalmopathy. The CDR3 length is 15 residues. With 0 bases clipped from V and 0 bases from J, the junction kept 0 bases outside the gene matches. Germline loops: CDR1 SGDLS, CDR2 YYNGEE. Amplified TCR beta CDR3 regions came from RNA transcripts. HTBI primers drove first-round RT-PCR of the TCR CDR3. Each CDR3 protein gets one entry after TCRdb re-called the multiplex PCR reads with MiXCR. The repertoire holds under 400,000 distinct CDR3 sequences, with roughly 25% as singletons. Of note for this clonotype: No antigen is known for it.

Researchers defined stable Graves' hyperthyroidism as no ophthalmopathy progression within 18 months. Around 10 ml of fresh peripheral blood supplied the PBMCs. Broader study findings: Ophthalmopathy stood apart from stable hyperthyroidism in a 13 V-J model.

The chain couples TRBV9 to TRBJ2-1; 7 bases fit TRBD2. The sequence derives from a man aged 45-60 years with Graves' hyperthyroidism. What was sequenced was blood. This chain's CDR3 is CASSVVAGSYNEQFF. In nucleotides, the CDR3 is TGTGCCAGCAGCGTAGTAGCGGGCTCCTACAATGAGCAGTTCTTC. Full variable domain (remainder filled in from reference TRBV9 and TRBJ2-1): DSGVTQTPKHLITATGQRVTLRCSPRSGDLSVYWYQQSLDQGLQFLIQYYNGEERAKGNILERFSAQQFPDLHSELNLSSLELGDSALYFCASSVVAGSYNEQFFGPGTRLTVL.